This passage covers 20 T cell receptor beta chains from one sample sequenced in a study of shared clonotypes between healthy human individuals. Clones were read by immunoSEQ multiplex PCR, and TCRdb kept only the in-frame ones, dropping some. The sample consists of 300,000 to 400,000 clones, 73% of them appearing once. The sample consisted of memory CD4+ T cells sorted from blood. Indicated subset: CD45RA-negative fraction. Every receptor here comes from a man younger than 45 in good health.

V usage is TRBV29-1 and J usage is TRBJ2-3, with 14 bases matching TRBD2. The V and J ends lost 4 bases and 4 bases, in that order; junction bases with no gene match: 7. CDR3 length: 16 residues. The germline CDR1 and CDR2 sequences are SQVTM and ANQGSEA. CDR3 sequence reads: CSVAGTSGSSADTQYF. The DNA for the CDR3 is TGCAGCGTTGCCGGGACTAGCGGGAGCTCTGCAGATACGCAGTATTTT.

This clone was recorded only once. The chain combines TRBV7-6 with TRBJ2-2, with D perhaps TRBD1 (5 bases). The CDR3 runs to 14 residues. The germline gives CDR1 SGHVS, CDR2 FNYEAQ. Trimming shortened V by 0 bases and J by 7 bases, and 9 bases separated the two germline ends. CDR3 residues: CASSLAWQGGELFF. CDR3 in DNA: TGTGCCAGCAGCTTAGCGTGGCAGGGCGGGGAGCTGTTTTTT. The full variable domain, completed using reference TRBV7-6 and TRBJ2-2, is GAGVSQSPRYKVTKRGQDVALRCDPISGHVSLYWYRQALGQGPEFLTYFNYEAQQDKSGLPNDRFSAERPEGSISTLTIQRTEQRDSAMYRCASSLAWQGGELFFGEGSRLTVL.

This clone was observed a few times. The rearrangement joins TRBV19 to TRBJ1-5; D gene unclear. This CDR3 comprises 15 residues. Trimming shortened V by 3 bases and J by 2 bases, and 11 bases separated the two germline ends. CDR1 LNHDA and CDR2 SQIVND come from the germline V gene (reference sequence). The CDR3 sequence: CASSMEGRGNQPQHF. DNA of the CDR3: TGTGCCAGTAGTATGGAAGGAAGGGGCAATCAGCCCCAGCATTTT.

This clone appeared many times. The CDR3 loop is CASSLAGEGEQYF. For the CDR3, the DNA is TGTGCCAGCAGCTTAGCAGGGGAGGGCGAGCAGTACTTC. V and J are TRBV7-9 and TRBJ2-7; 7 bases fit TRBD2. Germline V gene lookup returns CDR1 SEHNR and CDR2 FQNEAQ (reference sequence). With V trimmed by 0 bases and J by 6 bases, 2 bases remained unmatched. The CDR3 spans 13 residues.

This clone was counted between two and nine times. J is TRBJ1-4 and V is TRBV4-3; perhaps TRBD1 as D (6 bases). Trimming shortened V by 2 bases and J by 8 bases, and 15 bases separated the two germline ends. Germline V gives CDR1 LGHNA, CDR2 YSLEER. The CDR3 loop spans 15 amino acids. The CDR3 region is CASSQLPGAEEKLFF. DNA of the CDR3: TGCGCCAGCAGCCAACTGCCGGGGGCGGAAGAAAAACTGTTTTTT.

V gene TRBV9 combines with J gene TRBJ2-1; TRBD2 matches 10 bases. The V and J ends lost 0 bases and 1 base, in that order; junction bases with no gene match: 4. Germline V CDR1 and CDR2: SGDLS, YYNGEE. This CDR3 region has 17 residues. This chain's CDR3 is CASSVGAGGRSYNEQFF. DNA for the CDR3: TGTGCCAGCAGCGTAGGAGCGGGAGGGCGGTCCTACAATGAGCAGTTCTTC.

In its sample, this clone was seen a few times. This chain connects TRBV6-5 to TRBJ1-1; a weak D match, TRBD1 (6 bases). Germline V gives CDR1 MNHEY, CDR2 SVGAGI. There are 15 residues in the CDR3. Trimming took 4 bases from V and 1 from J, leaving 13 bases between them. This chain's CDR3 is CASSSYRVPNTEAFF. In DNA form, the CDR3 reads TGTGCCAGCAGTTCGTACAGGGTACCGAACACTGAAGCTTTCTTT.

This rearrangement joins TRBV18 to TRBJ1-2; no firm D call. The V and J ends lost 2 bases and 1 base respectively, with 8 bases between them. In germline, CDR1 is KGHSH, CDR2 LQKENI. The CDR3 totals 14 residues. This CDR3 is CASSPSTSNYGYTF. CDR3 in DNA: TGTGCCAGCTCACCATCGACAAGTAACTATGGCTACACCTTC.

This clone was detected only a few times. This chain connects TRBV7-9 to TRBJ2-2; no reliable D call. CDR3 size: 12 residues. Trimming stripped 2 bases from V and 7 bases from J, with 5 bases between. CDR1 is SEHNR and CDR2 is FQNEAQ in the germline V gene (reference sequence). In DNA form, the CDR3 reads TGTGCCAGCAGCTTATGGGGCGGGGAGCTGTTTTTT. Amino acids: CASSLWGGELFF.

V gene TRBV6-1 combines with J gene TRBJ2-2, with unresolved D. V was shortened by 5 bases and J by 0 bases, with 7 bases between the two germline ends. CDR3 length: 14 residues. Germline V gene data show CDR1 as MNHNS and CDR2 as SASEGT. The DNA of the CDR3 is TGTGCCAGCAGTAACCAACCGAACACCGGGGAGCTGTTTTTT. Its protein product is CASSNQPNTGELFF.

Of note for this clone: Other DNA sequences in this specimen translate into the identical CDR3. The chain has TRBV5-6 and TRBJ2-3; D remains ambiguous. Germline assignment: CDR1 SGHDT and CDR2 YYEEEE. CDR3 length: 13 amino acids. Trimming shortened V by 0 bases and J by 6 bases, and 8 bases separated the two germline ends. CDR3 sequence reads: CASSLGRLDTQYF. In DNA, the CDR3 is TGTGCCAGCAGCTTGGGTAGATTGGATACGCAGTATTTT.

The V call is TRBV2, the J call TRBJ2-3; 7 bases line up with TRBD1. J lost 5 bases, V lost 5 bases, and 7 bases had no gene match. CDR1 and CDR2 from the germline V gene are SNHLY and FYNNEI. The CDR3 extends over 14 amino acids. CDR3 protein: CASSPGQMGDTQYF. CDR3 DNA: TGTGCCAGCAGTCCGGGACAGATGGGAGATACGCAGTATTTT.

The rearrangement uses TRBV6-6 and TRBJ1-2; 9 nucleotides line up with TRBD1. V shed 4 bases, J shed 6 bases, and the junction held 6 bases outside the gene matches. Germline assignment: CDR1 MNHNY and CDR2 SVGAGI (reference sequence). The CDR3 loop spans 14 amino acids. Written as DNA, the CDR3 is TGTGCCAGCAGTTTCGGGACAGGGCTTGATGGCTACACCTTC. Translated, it gives CASSFGTGLDGYTF.

This clone came up a few times. V is TRBV11-2 and J is TRBJ2-5, with TRBD2 as a possible D gene (5 bases). V shed 0 bases and J shed 10 bases, with 15 bases lying between them. This CDR3 contains 14 residues. Germline CDR1 and CDR2: SGHAT and FQNNGV. The CDR3 here is CASSLEPGRYDQYF. DNA for the CDR3: TGTGCCAGCAGCTTAGAACCGGGAAGGTATGACCAGTACTTC.

The V call is TRBV28, the J call TRBJ2-3, with D possibly being TRBD2 (6 bases). The germline gives CDR1 MDHEN, CDR2 SYDVKM. The CDR3 sequence is 15 residues long. Trimming shortened V by 6 bases and J by 4 bases, and 17 bases separated the two germline ends. The CDR3 nucleotides are TGTGCCAGCAGCGCCCGGGGAGGTAGCTCAGATACGCAGTATTTT. This translates into CASSARGGSSDTQYF.

The rearrangement links TRBV5-1 to TRBJ2-7, with D perhaps TRBD2 (5 bases). Trimming cost V 3 bases and J 2 bases, with 12 bases left between them. The CDR3 extends over 14 amino acids. CDR1 is SGHRS, CDR2 YFSETQ, per germline. CDR3 nucleotides: TGCGCCAGCAGCTGGACTGATTACCCCTACGAGCAGTACTTC. It codes for CASSWTDYPYEQYF.

Details on this clone: The junction does not match germline at one end; this may be a read error. The chain is built from TRBV6-9 and TRBJ2-2, with 15 bases fitting TRBD2. The CDR3 runs 13 residues. Germline-derived CDR1 and CDR2 are MNHGY and SVAAGI. CDR3 bases: TGTGCCAGCAGTTGGACTAGCGGGAGGGGAGCTGTTTTT. Translating gives CASSWTSGRGAVF.

V usage is TRBV19 and J usage is TRBJ2-7; 14 bases are shared with TRBD2. Germline assignment: CDR1 LNHDA and CDR2 SQIVND (reference sequence). The ends lost 6 bases at V and 1 base at J; junction bases unmatched: 8. There are 17 residues in the CDR3. For the CDR3, the DNA is TGTGCCAGTAGCAAAGGACTAGCGGGAGGTCTATCCTACGAGCAGTACTTC. Amino acid sequence: CASSKGLAGGLSYEQYF.

The chain links TRBV7-6 to TRBJ1-1, with unresolved D. Germline V gene lookup returns CDR1 SGHVS and CDR2 FNYEAQ. V lost 2 bases to trimming and J lost 3 bases, with 10 bases between them. The CDR3 extends over 14 amino acids. The CDR3 nucleotides read TGTGCCAGCAGCTTAATAAGTGGAGACACTGAAGCTTTCTTT. Translation: CASSLISGDTEAFF.

The chain employs TRBV28 and TRBJ2-7, with D perhaps TRBD1 (6 bases). V lost 7 bases and J 1 base, leaving 14 bases between the germline ends. The V gene's germline CDR1 is MDHEN and CDR2 SYDVKM. The length of the CDR3 is 14 residues. The CDR3 region has the DNA TGTGCCAGCAACTCACACACAGGGTCCTACGAGCAGTACTTC. Translation gives CASNSHTGSYEQYF.